This TCR beta chain derives from a study of T-cell memory formation after mild COVID-19. CDR3 length: 15 residues. Each CDR3 protein gets one entry after TCRdb re-called the 5' RACE reads with MiXCR. Of 15,000 or so distinct CDR3 sequences in the sample, about a fifth were seen once. Ten or more counts support this clonotype. Germline and junction disagree at one end, which may indicate a read error. The receptor was isolated from a man aged 18 to 30 who had mild COVID-19 (a few samples of this study predate the infection). Cell type and time point are not known. The sequenced sample consisted of PBMCs or a T cell subset sorted from them (not recorded which). The chain joins TRBV12-3 or TRBV12-4 to TRBJ1-1; 8 bases are a match to TRBD1. CDR3 residues: CASSPRTGWETEDFF. The CDR3 nucleotides read TGTGCCAGCAGCCCAAGGACAGGGTGGGAGACTGAAGATTTCTTT.